Reported below is one T cell receptor beta chain. This record belongs to a study of blood T cell repertoires in COVID-19. Germline CDR1 and CDR2: MGHDK and SYGVNS. J was trimmed by 5 bases and V by 3 bases; bases with no gene match: 9. The length of the CDR3 is 15 residues. Some clones are missing from TCRdb's copy, which holds only in-frame ones; the method was immunoSEQ multiplex PCR. The profile covers 150,000 or so clones, with about 92% appearing a single time and more than 4.5% taken by the ten largest. The chain joins TRBV25-1 to TRBJ2-5; TRBD2 aligns across 7 bases. This sequence was found in a man aged 30-40 years with COVID-19, enrolled during active disease. Sequenced: peripheral blood. The CDR3 nucleotides are TGTGCCAGCAGTGACCGAGGGAGGGTTTGGGAGACCCAGTACTTC. Protein sequence: CASSDRGRVWETQYF.